This TCR beta chain emerged from a study of shared clonotypes between healthy human individuals (TCRdb year 2020). Regarding the complete study: The cohort included three men and a couple of women between 18 and 49 years of age. Per donor, leukapheresis produced somewhere between about 0.9 and 9 billion PBMCs. The study deeply sequenced blood TCR repertoires of several healthy adults to estimate repertoire size and the extent of clonotype sharing between individuals. To increase sequencing depth and limit assay-specific biases, TCR repertoire library preparation and sequencing were carried out by different laboratories using diverse techniques. For each donor, CD4 naive and CD4 memory were each given three plates, CD8 naive was given two plates, and CD8 memory was given one plate. The study at large found these results: Naive subsets generally had larger estimated clonotype richness than memory subsets did. Rarefaction of sorted-subset datasets indicated incomplete sequencing despite the large sequencing depth. Only blood was sampled, and tissue TCR repertoires likely differ from those in blood. Approximately 5% of naive CD4, 3% to 3.5% of naive CD8, approximately 2.2% of memory CD4, and roughly 0.4% of memory CD8 clonotypes were shared across several donors. Based on pairwise subsampling, the degree of clonotype sharing among donors was expected to be affected by sequencing depth. Compared with non-shared clonotypes, clonotypes shared by all four sorted-subset donors had higher generation probabilities. The genetic and exposure-history diversity represented was limited by the small number of donors.

Trimming takes 3 bases from V and 9 bases from J, and the germline ends sit 5 bases apart. The CDR3 contains 11 residues, cysteine and phenylalanine counted. The CDR3 DNA has 33 bases and is translated from base 1. The germline V gene yields ENHRY for CDR1 and SYGVKD for CDR2. As concerns this clone: Its binding antigen is unknown. One base away there is no much larger clone; base qualities are not given.

The donors were healthy, HIV-negative adults who had no recently reported acute infections or vaccinations. Every donor was a Caucasian adult living in Nashville, Tennessee, USA. CD4+ T cells were enriched by magnetic negative selection, after which naive cells were positively selected on CD45RA and the negative fraction was taken as the memory subset. Blood was obtained by leukapheresis, after which PBMCs were separated by Ficoll-Histopaque density gradient centrifugation and cryopreserved in liquid nitrogen vapor phase. Analytical flow cytometry was used to check the purity and quantity of each magnetically sorted T cell population. Genomic DNA was isolated from each sorted fraction and quantified by UV absorbance on a Nanodrop 2000c. Using the deep immunoSEQ assay, TCR CDR3 regions were amplified from genomic DNA by multiplex PCR. Genomic DNA extracted from each cell subset was distributed evenly over all wells of several immunoSEQ 96-well plates, and each plate served as one replicate. For sorted subsets, each replicate PCR was loaded with around 220 ng genomic DNA, equivalent to approximately 27,000 T cell genomes. Purified libraries were quantified with a Qubit 3.0 fluorometer, sized on a Bioanalyzer 2100, and re-quantified with the KAPA Library Quantification kit. A separate single-read 150-cycle Illumina NextSeq 550 flow cell was used to sequence each immunoSEQ 96-well plate. The authors processed their data as follows. The immunoSEQ output contained only junctional sequences without quality scores, so filtering could not match that applied to full-length reads. To assign V/J genes and CDR3, sequences were annotated against IMGT germline references using PyIR, a Python wrapper for IgBLAST v1.9. Any read was removed if the V/J assignment was weak (E-value above 1e-6), the CDR3 was missing, or the read contained stop codons, out-of-frame junctions, or ambiguous translated residues. V3J clonotypes were defined by identical inferred V gene, J gene, and CDR3 amino acid sequence. To compute the percentage overlap between repertoires, the number of shared unique clonotypes was divided by the size of the smaller repertoire. Richness of each repertoire was evaluated using RTK rarefaction, the Chao1 estimator, and Recon v2.1 estimates of unobserved clonotypes. OLGA was used to compute generation probabilities for all TCRbeta clonotypes that the gDNA method yielded from a handful of donors. This immuneACCESS table, as held by TCRdb, lists in-frame sequences with V and J called but not all clones. Of the missing ones, under half trace to an unresolved V gene in checked studies; the others have no known cause. That table furnishes V, J and clone size, whereas the DNA furnished D and trimming. Counted in this sample were a few million clones; 90% to 97% of them appeared once. The ten largest clones add up to 0.13% of the sample.

Material: naive CD4+ T cells sorted from blood. The cell subset or site label for this specimen denotes: CD45RA+ positively selected. This chain is built from TRBV10-3 and TRBJ2-2, with the D gene call left open. The sequence came from a man between 18 and 35 years old in good health. The CDR3 has the sequence CAISEFRELFF. In nucleotide form, the sequence is TGTGCCATCAGTGAATTCCGGGAGCTGTTTTTT.